Detailed here is one TCR beta chain. This entry is derived from a study of STAT5B mutations in CD4+ large granular lymphocyte leukemia. Generated by immunoSEQ multiplex PCR, the TCRdb table keeps only in-frame clones and is missing some. The data contain tens of thousands of clones, about 70% of them singletons. CDR3 size: 14 residues. Germline assignment: CDR1 MNHEY and CDR2 SVGAGI. V dropped 6 bases and J dropped 2; count of bases not matched to a gene: 7. The sequence came from a human donor in good health. Sequenced sample: CD4+ T cells from blood buffy coats. The V and J genes are TRBV6-5 and TRBJ2-7, with 7 bases matching TRBD1. The CDR3 reads CASSHDRVPYEQYF. The CDR3 bases are TGTGCCAGCAGCCACGACAGGGTTCCCTACGAGCAGTACTTC.